Presented here are 18 T cell receptor beta chains from one specimen sequenced in a study of T cell repertoires in cytomegalovirus infection. A single record per CDR3 protein comes from TCRdb applying MiXCR to the reads. The table records 310,000 or so distinct CDR3 sequences, about a tenth of them present only once. Sequenced material: PBMCs. These receptors were collected from a human donor in good health (CMV status not recorded). Some clones in this sample may be carry-over from other donors' samples.

The sample holds many counts of this clonotype. The chain is built from TRBV6-2 or TRBV6-3 and TRBJ2-7; no clear D gene. The germline CDR1 and CDR2 sequences are MNHEY and SVGEGT. V gave up 7 bases and J gave up 1 base, with 11 bases separating them. This CDR3 is built from 13 residues. CDR3: CASTPLGSYEQYV. CDR3 nucleotide sequence: TGTGCCAGCACCCCCCTGGGGTCCTACGAGCAGTACGTC.

This clonotype was detected ten times or more. This chain links TRBV7-2 with TRBJ2-5; TRBD2 is a possible D gene (6 bases). Trimming left V 4 bases short and J 2 bases short, with 14 bases between. The CDR3 spans 15 residues. Germline loops: CDR1 SGHTA, CDR2 FQGNSA. Here the CDR3 DNA reads TGTGCCAGCAGCTCGGGACTGGGTGGGCAAGAGACCCAGTACTTC. Its translation is CASSSGLGGQETQYF.

Concerning this clonotype: A clone one base away is much larger, so this may be a read error. Since the CDR3 does not end with the conserved phenylalanine or tryptophan, this likely comes from a read error. The CDR3 loop reads CASIGDRATGELFY. DNA of the CDR3: TGTGCCAGCATTGGGGACAGGGCTACCGGGGAGCTGTTTTAT. This chain links TRBV2 with TRBJ2-2; 9 bases are a match to TRBD1. CDR3 length equals 14 residues. After removal of 7 bases from V and 5 bases from J, the junction contained 5 bases not matched to a gene. Per germline, CDR1 SNHLY and CDR2 FYNNEI.

This clonotype was seen more than once but under ten times. The J gene is TRBJ2-1, the V gene TRBV7-9, with D perhaps TRBD1 (6 bases). CDR3 size: 16 residues. V lost 4 bases and J lost 4, with 17 bases in between. CDR1 SEHNR and CDR2 FQNEAQ come from the germline V gene (reference sequence). CDR3 residues: CASSSMTGQAYNEQFF. The CDR3 region has the DNA TGTGCCAGCAGCTCCATGACAGGACAAGCATACAATGAGCAGTTCTTC.

V is TRBV2 and J is TRBJ2-7; D not resolved. The ends were cut back, 4 bases at V and 2 bases at J, with 6 bases in the middle. Germline-derived CDR1 and CDR2 are SNHLY and FYNNEI. The CDR3 runs to 12 residues. The CDR3 DNA sequence: TGTGCCAGCAGTGCGATCCCCTACGAGCAGTACTTC. Translating it yields CASSAIPYEQYF. The full variable domain, rest sourced from reference TRBV2 and TRBJ2-7, is EPEVTQTPSHQVTQMGQEVILRCVPISNHLYFYWYRQILGQKVEFLVSFYNNEISEKSEIFDDQFSVERPDGSNFTLKIRSTKLEDSAMYFCASSAIPYEQYFGPGTRLTVT.

This clonotype was seen repeatedly, ten times or more. The chain combines TRBV7-2 with TRBJ2-5; tentatively, D is TRBD1 or TRBD2 (6 bases each). Trimming left V 4 bases short and J 3 bases short, with 12 bases between. In germline, CDR1 is SGHTA, CDR2 FQGNSA. This CDR3 is built from 14 residues. The DNA for the CDR3 is TGTGCCAGCAGCTCAGGAGGGGGTAAAGAGACCCAGTACTTC. Translated: CASSSGGGKETQYF.

The chain couples TRBV12-3 or TRBV12-4 to TRBJ1-2, with D tentatively TRBD1 (5 bases). V lost 4 bases, J lost 4 bases, and 16 bases lay in between. There are 15 residues in the CDR3. CDR3 coding DNA: TGTGCCAGCAGTTCCCTGTGGGGGGGGGGCTATGGCTACACCTTC. This translates into CASSSLWGGGYGYTF.

This clonotype occurred a few times. This chain uses TRBV9 with TRBJ2-3; no firm D call. V lost 0 bases and J 0 bases, leaving 8 bases between the germline ends. Germline lookup yields CDR1 SGDLS and CDR2 YYNGEE. The CDR3 loop spans 15 amino acids. As DNA, the CDR3 is TGTGCCAGCAGCGTAGTGAGTAGGAGCACAGATACGCAGTATTTT. This encodes CASSVVSRSTDTQYF.

There are many counts of this clonotype. The chain joins TRBV7-2 to TRBJ2-5; D is unresolved. Germline V gene sequence: CDR1 SGHTA, CDR2 FQGNSA. The CDR3 is made up of 14 amino acids. Trimming removed 1 base from V and 3 bases from J, with 9 bases in between. DNA for the CDR3: TGTGCCAGCAGCTTAGTACCCACCAAAGAGACCCAGTACTTC. Amino acids: CASSLVPTKETQYF.

This clonotype was detected a few times. This chain uses TRBV29-1 with TRBJ2-3, with D possibly matching TRBD1 (6 bases). V was clipped by 4 bases and J by 0 bases, with 11 bases between them. Germline V CDR1 and CDR2: SQVTM, ANQGSEA. The CDR3 loop spans 14 amino acids. The CDR3 bases are TGCAGCGTTGTAGGGCAGGGGAGCACAGATACGCAGTATTTT. This gives the protein CSVVGQGSTDTQYF.

V gene TRBV20-1 combines with J gene TRBJ2-1; D unresolved. The CDR3 is 16 residues long. From germline, CDR1 is DFQATT and CDR2 SNEGSKA (reference sequence). Trimming removed 3 bases at V and 3 bases at J, with 18 bases between. The CDR3 is CSASPLTRTDYNEQFF. The DNA of the CDR3 is TGCAGTGCTAGCCCTTTGACGAGGACGGACTACAATGAGCAGTTCTTC.

This clonotype turned up a few times. CDR3 coding DNA: TGTGCCAGCAGTGGTTGGGGGGCATTTAAGGCCGGGGAGCTGTTTTTT. This translates into CASSGWGAFKAGELFF. This sequence joins TRBV28 and TRBJ2-2; perhaps D is TRBD1 or TRBD2 (6 bases each). V was pared by 5 bases and J by 6 bases, with 19 bases between. The CDR3 is made up of 16 amino acids. Germline V CDR1 and CDR2: MDHEN, SYDVKM.

This clonotype was recorded many times. This CDR3 reads CASSLARTNYGYTF. CDR3 in DNA: TGTGCCAGCAGCTTAGCCAGGACTAACTATGGCTACACCTTC. The gene calls are TRBV7-9 and TRBJ1-2; D not certain. The CDR3 has 14 residues. Deletions cut 0 bases from V and 0 bases from J, with 5 bases between. The germline gives CDR1 SEHNR, CDR2 FQNEAQ (reference sequence).

This clonotype came up many times. The chain joins TRBV3-1 to TRBJ1-1; TRBD1 might be the D (5 bases). V lost 4 bases to trimming and J lost 8 bases, with 14 bases between them. This CDR3 is 13 amino acids long. Germline CDR1 reads LGHDT; CDR2 reads YNNKEL (reference sequence). CDR3 in amino acids: CASSPLGAVEAFF. Written as DNA, the CDR3 is TGTGCCAGCAGCCCCCTTGGGGCAGTCGAAGCTTTCTTT.

This clonotype appeared many times. The rearrangement uses TRBV6-2 or TRBV6-3 and TRBJ1-1; TRBD1 might be the D (5 bases). The CDR3 spans 15 residues. Germline CDR1 and CDR2: MNHEY and SVGEGT. V was trimmed by 6 bases and J by 1 base, leaving 15 bases between them. In nucleotides, the CDR3 is TGTGCCAGCAGCCCTACGACAGTTAGGAACACTGAAGCTTTCTTT. It specifies CASSPTTVRNTEAFF.

This clonotype has at least ten counts. V gene TRBV6-6 combines with J gene TRBJ1-2, with D possibly matching TRBD1 (6 bases). The CDR3 is 12 residues long. The germline V gene encodes CDR1 MNHNY and CDR2 SVGAGI (reference sequence). The V end lost 5 bases, the J end lost 4 bases, and 8 bases lay between the germline ends. CDR3 residues: CASSGQTYGYTF. DNA of the CDR3: TGTGCCAGCAGTGGACAGACCTATGGCTACACCTTC.

This clonotype was seen many times. The chain combines TRBV27 with TRBJ1-5; D not resolved. CDR1 is MNHEY and CDR2 is SMNVEV in the germline V gene (reference sequence). This CDR3 is 13 amino acids long. The V end lost 10 bases, the J end lost 6 bases, and 16 bases lay between the germline ends. The DNA for the CDR3 is TGTGCCACCCGACGGGCCCCAACTCAGCCCCAGCATTTT. Encoded protein: CATRRAPTQPQHF.

This clonotype has more than one count but fewer than ten. The rearrangement uses TRBV6-2 or TRBV6-3 and TRBJ2-1, with 7 bases that match TRBD1. From germline, CDR1 is MNHEY and CDR2 SVGEGT. V gave up 5 bases and J gave up 7 bases; unmatched junction bases: 11. The CDR3 extends over 15 amino acids. The CDR3 DNA reads TGTGCCAGCAGTGACCGACAGGGTAGGGTGAATGAGCAGTTCTTC. This encodes CASSDRQGRVNEQFF.